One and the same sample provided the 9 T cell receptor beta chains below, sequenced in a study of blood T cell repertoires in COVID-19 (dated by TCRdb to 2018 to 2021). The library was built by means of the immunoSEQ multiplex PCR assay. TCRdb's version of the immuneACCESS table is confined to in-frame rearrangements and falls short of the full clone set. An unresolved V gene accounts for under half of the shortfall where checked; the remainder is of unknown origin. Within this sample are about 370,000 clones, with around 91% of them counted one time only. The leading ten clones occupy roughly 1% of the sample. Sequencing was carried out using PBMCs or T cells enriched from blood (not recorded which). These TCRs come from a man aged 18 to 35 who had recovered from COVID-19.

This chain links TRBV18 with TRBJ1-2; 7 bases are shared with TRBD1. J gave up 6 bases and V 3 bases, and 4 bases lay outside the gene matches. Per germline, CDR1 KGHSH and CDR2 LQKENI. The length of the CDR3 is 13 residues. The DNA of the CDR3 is TGTGCCAGCTCACCTGACAGGGAGAATGGCTACACCTTC. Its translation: CASSPDRENGYTF.

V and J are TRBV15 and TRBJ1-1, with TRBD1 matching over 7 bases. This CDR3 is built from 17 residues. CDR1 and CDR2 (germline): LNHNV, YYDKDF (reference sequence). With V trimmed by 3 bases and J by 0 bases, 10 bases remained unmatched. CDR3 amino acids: CATSSPDRILMNTEAFF. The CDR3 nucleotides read TGTGCCACCAGCAGCCCGGACAGGATTTTAATGAACACTGAAGCTTTCTTT.

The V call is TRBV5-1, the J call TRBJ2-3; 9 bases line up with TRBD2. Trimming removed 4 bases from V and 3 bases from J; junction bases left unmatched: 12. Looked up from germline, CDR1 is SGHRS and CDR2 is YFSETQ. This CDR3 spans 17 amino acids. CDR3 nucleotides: TGCGCCAGCAGCCTCGTGGGGCTAGCGGGATCTACAGATACGCAGTATTTT. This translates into CASSLVGLAGSTDTQYF.

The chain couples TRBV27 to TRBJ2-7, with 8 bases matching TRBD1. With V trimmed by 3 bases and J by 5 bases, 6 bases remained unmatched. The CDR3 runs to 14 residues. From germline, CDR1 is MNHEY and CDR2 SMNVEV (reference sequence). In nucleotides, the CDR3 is TGTGCCAGCAGTTTCTGGGACAGGTGGGACGAGCAGTACTTC. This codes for CASSFWDRWDEQYF.

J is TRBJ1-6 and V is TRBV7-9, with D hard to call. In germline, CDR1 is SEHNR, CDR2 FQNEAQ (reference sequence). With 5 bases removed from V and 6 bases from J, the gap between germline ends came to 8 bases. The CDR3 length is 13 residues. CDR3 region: CASSNFPNSPLHF. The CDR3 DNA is TGTGCCAGCAGCAACTTTCCTAATTCACCCCTCCACTTT.

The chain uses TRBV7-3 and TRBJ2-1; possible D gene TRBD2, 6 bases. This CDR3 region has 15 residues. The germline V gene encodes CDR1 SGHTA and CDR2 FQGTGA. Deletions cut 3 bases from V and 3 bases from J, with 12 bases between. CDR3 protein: CASSLGGVVYNEQFF. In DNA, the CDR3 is TGTGCCAGCAGCTTGGGCGGGGTGGTCTACAATGAGCAGTTCTTC.

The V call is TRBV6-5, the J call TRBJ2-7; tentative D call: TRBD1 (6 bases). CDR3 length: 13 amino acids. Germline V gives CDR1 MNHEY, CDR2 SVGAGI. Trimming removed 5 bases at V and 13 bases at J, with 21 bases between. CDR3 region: CASSMAGLNRVYF. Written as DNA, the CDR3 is TGTGCCAGCAGTATGGCGGGTCTTAACAGGGTTTACTTC.

The CDR3 bases are TGTGCCAGCAGCTTAGGGCCTTTAGGGGGCTCCCGAGAAAAAGCTTTCTTT. This translates into CASSLGPLGGSREKAFF. The J gene is TRBJ1-1, the V gene TRBV7-2; 7 bases line up with TRBD1. The CDR3 loop spans 17 amino acids. The trim removed 1 base at V and 9 bases at J, leaving 17 bases unmatched. Germline V gene sequence: CDR1 SGHTA, CDR2 FQGNSA.

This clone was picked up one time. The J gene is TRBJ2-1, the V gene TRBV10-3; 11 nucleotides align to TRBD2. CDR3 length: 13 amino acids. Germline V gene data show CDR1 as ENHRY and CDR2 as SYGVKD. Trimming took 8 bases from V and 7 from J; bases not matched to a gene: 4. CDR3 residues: CAIQLAGANEQFF. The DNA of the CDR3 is TGTGCCATCCAACTAGCGGGAGCGAATGAGCAGTTCTTC.